This entry concerns a single TCR beta chain. Its target is unknown. The sample originates from a study of shared clonotypes between healthy human individuals. Study overall: Per donor, CD8 memory used one plate, CD8 naive used two, CD4 memory used three and CD4 naive used three. Notes on the study in general: It was only blood that was sampled, and tissue repertoires likely differ.

CD45RO-negative, CCR7-selected cells formed the naive CD8 fraction, which excluded terminally differentiated effector memory CD45RA+ cells. Sequenced by immunoSEQ multiplex PCR; TCRdb stores in-frame clones only, minus some. The data show millions of clones, 93% seen once. Input material: naive CD8+ T cells from PBMCs. The TCR was taken from a man aged 18 to 30 in good health. Some clones in this sample may be carry-over from other donors' samples.

CDR3 coding DNA: TGTGCCAGCAGCTCCCCGCTAGCGGGGGATAACACCGGGGAGCTGTTTTTT. Its protein is CASSSPLAGDNTGELFF. This chain links TRBV7-9 with TRBJ2-2; 10 nucleotides align to TRBD2. The germline V gene has CDR1 SEHNR and CDR2 FQNEAQ (reference sequence). This CDR3 is 17 amino acids long. V shed 4 bases, J shed 2 bases, and the junction held 7 bases outside the gene matches.